This T cell receptor beta chain was identified in a study of shared clonotypes between healthy human individuals. Study summary: Per-donor plates numbered three CD4 naive, three CD4 memory, two CD8 naive and one CD8 memory. Broader study findings: Non-shared clonotypes displayed generation probabilities falling below those of clonotypes present in all four donors.

Every subset had its genomic DNA shared out evenly among several immunoSEQ plates. The data were produced by immunoSEQ multiplex PCR, yet TCRdb's version contains in-frame clones alone and is incomplete. The profile shows under 2.5 million clones, 85% to 95% of them singletons. This clone was seen once. Its antigen is still unknown. The junction departs from germline at one end; a sequencing error may be responsible. From germline, CDR1 is LNHNV and CDR2 YYDKDF (reference sequence). The CDR3 runs 14 residues. The V call is TRBV15, the J call TRBJ2-4; TRBD1 matches at 9 bases. Sequencing was done on a sample of naive CD4+ T cells from PBMCs. Noted subset: CD45RA+ positively selected. The TCR sequence derives from a man between 18 and 35 years old in good health. Some clones in this sample may be carry-over from other donors' samples. The DNA of the CDR3 is TGTGCCACCAGCAGAGTCCGGACAGGGGTCCCCACAGCCTTC. It specifies CATSRVRTGVPTAF.